This TCR beta chain appears in the sequencing data of a study of blood T cells in healthy people across ages. The use of a sample-barcoded 5' primer and a J-beta primer mix characterized a second PCR of about 6 to 11 cycles. TCRdb redid the calling of the 5' RACE reads with MiXCR, one entry per CDR3 protein. Among 750,000 to 950,000 distinct CDR3 sequences listed, approximately 32% were seen once. V was pared by 10 bases and J by 10 bases, with 18 bases of the junction left unmatched. This CDR3 is 15 amino acids long. The germline CDR1 and CDR2 sequences are MGHDK and SYGVNS. This clonotype has only a few counts. In addition, the sample was reused for a study of T cells of mothers and their children. This second report adds: Mothers yielded over 8 million CDR3 reads, children several million each.

Sequenced: blood. V is TRBV25-1 and J is TRBJ2-1; 8 nucleotides agree with TRBD1. The source of this sequence is a middle-aged woman in good health. The CDR3 loop is CATADRDGRQWEQFF. CDR3 in DNA: TGTGCCACCGCGGACAGGGACGGGCGACAATGGGAGCAGTTCTTC.